Detailed here is one T cell receptor (beta chain). These data originate in a study of cytomegalovirus exposure and HLA in healthy donors. The CDR3 loop spans 12 amino acids. Germline V lookup: CDR1 SGHTA, CDR2 FQGTGA. V trimming: 5 bases; J trimming: 7 bases; junction bases outside the gene matches: 2. Separate from the approximately 700-subject first cohort was the roughly 120-subject validation cohort, to which the donors belonged. Sequencing used immunoSEQ multiplex PCR; TCRdb keeps in-frame clones, though not all of them. The repertoire includes approximately 110,000 clones, over 90% of them detected once, and approximately 1.2% sits in the top ten.

The sequence came from a woman under 30 in good health and CMV-seronegative. Sequencing was carried out using PBMCs. The chain combines TRBV7-3 with TRBJ2-1; 7 nucleotides match TRBD2. CDR3 sequence (DNA): TGTGCCAGCAGCCCCGGGGGGAATGAGCAGTTCTTC. Protein product: CASSPGGNEQFF.